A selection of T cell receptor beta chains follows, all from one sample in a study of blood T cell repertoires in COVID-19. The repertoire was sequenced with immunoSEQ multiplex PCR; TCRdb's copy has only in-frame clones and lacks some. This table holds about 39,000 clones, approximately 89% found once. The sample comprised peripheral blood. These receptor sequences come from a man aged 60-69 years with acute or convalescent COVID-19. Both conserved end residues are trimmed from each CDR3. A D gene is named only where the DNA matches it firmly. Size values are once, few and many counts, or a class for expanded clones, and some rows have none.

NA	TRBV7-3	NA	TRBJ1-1	ASRVGLNTEAF
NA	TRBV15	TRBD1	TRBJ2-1	ATSKGQGMRASYNEQF
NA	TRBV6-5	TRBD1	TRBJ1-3	ASRESGTGGNTIY
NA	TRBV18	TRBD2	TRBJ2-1	ASSPGLGLAGVDEQF
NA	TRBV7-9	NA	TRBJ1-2	ASSLEGSDYGYT
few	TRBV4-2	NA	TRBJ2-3	ASSQDTPQGTGTDTQY
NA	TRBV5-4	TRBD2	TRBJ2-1	ASSSTGTSGRRDEQF
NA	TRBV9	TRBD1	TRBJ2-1	ASSVTTGTGHNEQF
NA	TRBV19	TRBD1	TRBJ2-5	ASSIGTGGERETQY
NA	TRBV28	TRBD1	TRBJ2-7	ASSGTGPYEQY
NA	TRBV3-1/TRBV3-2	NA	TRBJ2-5	VGGVYQETQY
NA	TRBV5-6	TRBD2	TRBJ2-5	ASSFRASGMSGETQY
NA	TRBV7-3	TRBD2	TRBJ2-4	ASSTGVAGAAQY
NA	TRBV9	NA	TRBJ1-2	ASSVGGLYGYT
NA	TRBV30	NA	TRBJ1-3	AWSGGGNTIY
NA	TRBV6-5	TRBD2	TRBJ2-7	ATGSRTSVYEQY
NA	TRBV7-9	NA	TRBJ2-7	ASSLMTGSVDEQY
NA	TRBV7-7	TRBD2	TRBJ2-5	ASSPLAGLQETQY
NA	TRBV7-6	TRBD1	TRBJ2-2	ASSAQGAATGELF
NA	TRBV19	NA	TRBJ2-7	ASSRDVSYEQY
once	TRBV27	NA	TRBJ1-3	ASRARSSGNTIY
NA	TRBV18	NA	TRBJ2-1	ASSPGRKEQF
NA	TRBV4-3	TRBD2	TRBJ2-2	ASSQEHQRGGVGELF
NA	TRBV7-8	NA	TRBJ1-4	ASSQYPGAEGEKLF
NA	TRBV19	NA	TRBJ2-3	ASSSQSPGGVGSTDTQY
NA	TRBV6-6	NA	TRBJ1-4	ASSGNRERGNEKLF
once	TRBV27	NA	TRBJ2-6	ASSSRGSGANVLT
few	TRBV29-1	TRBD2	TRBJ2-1	VTSGSSSSYNEQF
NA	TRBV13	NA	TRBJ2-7	ASSTRSRDSYEQY
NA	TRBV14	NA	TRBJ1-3	ASSQESPSRTIY
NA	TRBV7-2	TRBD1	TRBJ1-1	ASSLQGGVNTEAF
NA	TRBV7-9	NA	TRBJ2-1	ASSLDGRYNEQF
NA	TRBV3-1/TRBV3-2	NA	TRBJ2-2	ASTPGWAGELF
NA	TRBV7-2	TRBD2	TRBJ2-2	ASSLVGTSALRDTGELF
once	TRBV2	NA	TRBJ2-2	ASKTSSSGELF
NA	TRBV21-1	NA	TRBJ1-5	ASSKASQGDQPQH
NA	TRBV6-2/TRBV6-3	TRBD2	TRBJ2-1	ASSLQAGAYNEQF
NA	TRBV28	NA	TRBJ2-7	ASSFYFGEQY
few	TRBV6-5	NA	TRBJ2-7	ASGPGAQY
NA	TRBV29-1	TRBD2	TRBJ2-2	STGTSLTGELF
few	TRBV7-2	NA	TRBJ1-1	ASRFGTTNTEAF
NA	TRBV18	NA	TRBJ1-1	ASSPLRGLNTEAF
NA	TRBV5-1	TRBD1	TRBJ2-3	ASSWGQGGADTQY
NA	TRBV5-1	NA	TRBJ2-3	ASSLVTNEADTQY
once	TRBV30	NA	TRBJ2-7	AWADLRTGSEQY